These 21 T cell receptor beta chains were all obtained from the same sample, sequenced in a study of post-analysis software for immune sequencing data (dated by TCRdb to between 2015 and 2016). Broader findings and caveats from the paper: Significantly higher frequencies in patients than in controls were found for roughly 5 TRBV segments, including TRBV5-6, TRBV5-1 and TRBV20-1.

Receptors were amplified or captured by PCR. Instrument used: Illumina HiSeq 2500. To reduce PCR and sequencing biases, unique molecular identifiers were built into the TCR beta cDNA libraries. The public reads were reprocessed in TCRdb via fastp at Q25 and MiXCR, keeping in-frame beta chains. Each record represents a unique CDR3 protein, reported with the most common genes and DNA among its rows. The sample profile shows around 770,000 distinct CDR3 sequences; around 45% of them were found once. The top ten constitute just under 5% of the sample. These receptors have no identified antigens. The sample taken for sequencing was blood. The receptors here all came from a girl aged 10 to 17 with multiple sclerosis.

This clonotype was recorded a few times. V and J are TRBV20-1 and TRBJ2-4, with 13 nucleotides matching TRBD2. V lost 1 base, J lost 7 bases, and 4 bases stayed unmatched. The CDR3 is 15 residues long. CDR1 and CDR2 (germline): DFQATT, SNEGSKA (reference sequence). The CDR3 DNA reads TGCAGTGCTAGAGGGACTAGCGGGAGAATGAACATTCAGTACTTC. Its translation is CSARGTSGRMNIQYF.

The CDR3 nucleotides are TGTGCCAGCAGCCTAGGGGGGGACGGAGCTAACTATGGCTACACCTTC. The encoded protein is CASSLGGDGANYGYTF. The chain employs TRBV28 and TRBJ1-2; D is perhaps TRBD1 (6 bases). Looked up from germline, CDR1 is MDHEN and CDR2 is SYDVKM. V lost 6 bases and J lost 0, with 17 bases in between. The CDR3 length is 16 residues.

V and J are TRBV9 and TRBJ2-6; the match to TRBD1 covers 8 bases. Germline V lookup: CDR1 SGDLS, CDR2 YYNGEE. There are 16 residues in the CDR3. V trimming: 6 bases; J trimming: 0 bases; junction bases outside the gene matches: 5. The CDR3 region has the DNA TGTGCCAGCACCTCAGGGGGCTCCTCTGGGGCCAACGTCCTGACTTTC. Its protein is CASTSGGSSGANVLTF.

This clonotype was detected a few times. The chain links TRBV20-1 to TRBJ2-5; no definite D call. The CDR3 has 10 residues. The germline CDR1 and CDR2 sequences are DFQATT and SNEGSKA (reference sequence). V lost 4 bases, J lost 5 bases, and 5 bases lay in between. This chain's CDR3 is CSATRETQYF. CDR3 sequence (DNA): TGCAGTGCTACCAGGGAGACCCAGTACTTC.

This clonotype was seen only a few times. DNA for the CDR3: TGCAGCGTTAGTCTAGCGGGAGGAGATGGAGGGACGCAGTATTTT. Amino acids: CSVSLAGGDGGTQYF. The V and J genes are TRBV29-1 and TRBJ2-3; 11 nucleotides line up with TRBD2. The CDR3 loop spans 15 amino acids. Germline values: CDR1 SQVTM, CDR2 ANQGSEA. Trimming at V came to 5 bases and at J to 9 bases, leaving 13 bases not matched to a gene.

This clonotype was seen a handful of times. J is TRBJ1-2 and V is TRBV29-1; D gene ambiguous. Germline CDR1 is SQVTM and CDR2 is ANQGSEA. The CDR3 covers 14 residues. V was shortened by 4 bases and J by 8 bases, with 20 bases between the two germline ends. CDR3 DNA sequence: TGCAGCGTTGTCTCCGGAGGAGAAGGTTTCGGCTACACCTTC. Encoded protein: CSVVSGGEGFGYTF.

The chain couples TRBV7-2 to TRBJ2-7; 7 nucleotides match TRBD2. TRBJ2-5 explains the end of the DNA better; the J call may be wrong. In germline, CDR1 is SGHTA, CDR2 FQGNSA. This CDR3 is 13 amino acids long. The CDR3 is CASSQKRDLTQYF. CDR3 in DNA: TGTGCCAGCAGCCAAAAGCGGGATCTGACCCAGTACTTC.

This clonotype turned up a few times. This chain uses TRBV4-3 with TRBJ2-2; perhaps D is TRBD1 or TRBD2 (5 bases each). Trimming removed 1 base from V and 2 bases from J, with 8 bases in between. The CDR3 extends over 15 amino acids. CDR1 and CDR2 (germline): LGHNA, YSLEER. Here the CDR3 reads CASSQAGRNTGELFF. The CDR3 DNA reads TGCGCCAGCAGCCAAGCAGGGAGAAACACCGGGGAGCTGTTTTTT.

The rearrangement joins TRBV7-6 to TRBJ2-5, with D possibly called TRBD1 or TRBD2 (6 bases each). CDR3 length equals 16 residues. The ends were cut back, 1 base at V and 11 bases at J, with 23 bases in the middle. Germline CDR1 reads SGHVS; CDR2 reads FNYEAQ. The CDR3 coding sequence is TGTGCCAGCAGCTTAGTTTCTGGCGGGACATACAATGAGCAGTACTTC. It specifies CASSLVSGGTYNEQYF.

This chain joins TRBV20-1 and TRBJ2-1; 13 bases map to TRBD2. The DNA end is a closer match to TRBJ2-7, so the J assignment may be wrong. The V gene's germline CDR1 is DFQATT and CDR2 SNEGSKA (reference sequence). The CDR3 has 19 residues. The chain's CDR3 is CSAVSPRTSGRALSYEQYF. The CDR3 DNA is TGCAGTGCTGTGTCCCCGCGTACTAGCGGGAGGGCCTTATCCTACGAGCAGTACTTC.

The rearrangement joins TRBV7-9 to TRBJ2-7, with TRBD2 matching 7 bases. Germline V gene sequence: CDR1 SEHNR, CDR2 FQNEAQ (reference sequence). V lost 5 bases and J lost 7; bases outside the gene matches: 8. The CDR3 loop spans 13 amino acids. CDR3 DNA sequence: TGTGCCAGCAGCCCCAAAGGGGAGGGGGAGCAGTACTTC. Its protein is CASSPKGEGEQYF.

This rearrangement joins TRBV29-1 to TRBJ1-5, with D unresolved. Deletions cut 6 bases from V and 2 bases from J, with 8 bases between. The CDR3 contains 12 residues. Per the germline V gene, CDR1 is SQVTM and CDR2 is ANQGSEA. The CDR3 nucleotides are TGCAGCGTCGGATGGGGCAATCAGCCCCAGCATTTT. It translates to CSVGWGNQPQHF.

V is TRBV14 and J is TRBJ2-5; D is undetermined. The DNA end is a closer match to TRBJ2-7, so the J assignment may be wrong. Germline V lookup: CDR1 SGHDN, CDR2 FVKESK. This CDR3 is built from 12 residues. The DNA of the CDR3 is TGTGCCAGCAGTGGTAGTCGCTACGAGCAGTACTTC. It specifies CASSGSRYEQYF.

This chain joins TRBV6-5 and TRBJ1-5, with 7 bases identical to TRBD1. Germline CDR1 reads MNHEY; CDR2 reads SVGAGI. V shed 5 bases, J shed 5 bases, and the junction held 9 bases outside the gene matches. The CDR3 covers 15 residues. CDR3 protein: CASSAQGGGDQPQHF. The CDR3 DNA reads TGTGCCAGCAGTGCCCAGGGGGGAGGGGATCAGCCCCAGCATTTT.

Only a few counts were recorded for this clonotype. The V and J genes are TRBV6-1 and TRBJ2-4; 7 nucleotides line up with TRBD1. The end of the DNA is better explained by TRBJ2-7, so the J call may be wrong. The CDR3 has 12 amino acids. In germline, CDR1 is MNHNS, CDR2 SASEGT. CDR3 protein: CASSRGPNEQYF. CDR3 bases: TGTGCCAGCAGTAGGGGGCCCAACGAGCAGTACTTC.

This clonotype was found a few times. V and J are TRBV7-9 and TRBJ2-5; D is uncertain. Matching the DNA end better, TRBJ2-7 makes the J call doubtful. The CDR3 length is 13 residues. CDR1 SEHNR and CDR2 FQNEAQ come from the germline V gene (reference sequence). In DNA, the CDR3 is TGTGCCACTCGACTCACCGCTCGGGACGAGCAGTACTTC. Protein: CATRLTARDEQYF.

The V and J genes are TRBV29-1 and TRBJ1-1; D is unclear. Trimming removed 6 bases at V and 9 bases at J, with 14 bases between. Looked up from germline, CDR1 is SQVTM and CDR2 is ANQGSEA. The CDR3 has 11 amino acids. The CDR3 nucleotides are TGCAGCGTAGATAACACCGAAAAAGCTTTCTTT. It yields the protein CSVDNTEKAFF.

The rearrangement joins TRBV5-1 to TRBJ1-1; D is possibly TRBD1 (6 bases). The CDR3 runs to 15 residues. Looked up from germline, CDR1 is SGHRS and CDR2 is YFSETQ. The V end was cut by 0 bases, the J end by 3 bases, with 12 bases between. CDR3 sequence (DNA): TGCGCCAGCAGCTTGGTTCAGGGGACACACACTGAAGCTTTCTTT. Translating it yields CASSLVQGTHTEAFF.

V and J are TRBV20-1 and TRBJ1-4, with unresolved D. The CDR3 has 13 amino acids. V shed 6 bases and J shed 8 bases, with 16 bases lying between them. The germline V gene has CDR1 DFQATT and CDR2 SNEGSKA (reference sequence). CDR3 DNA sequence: TGCAGTGCACGGACCGCCCTAGGGGAAAAACTGTTTTTT. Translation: CSARTALGEKLFF.

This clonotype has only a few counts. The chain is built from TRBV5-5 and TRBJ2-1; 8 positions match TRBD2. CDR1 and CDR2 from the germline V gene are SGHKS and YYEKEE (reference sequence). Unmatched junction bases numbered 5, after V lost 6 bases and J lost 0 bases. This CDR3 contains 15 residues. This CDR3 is CASTERESSYNEQFF. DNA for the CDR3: TGTGCCAGCACCGAGCGGGAGAGCTCCTACAATGAGCAGTTCTTC.

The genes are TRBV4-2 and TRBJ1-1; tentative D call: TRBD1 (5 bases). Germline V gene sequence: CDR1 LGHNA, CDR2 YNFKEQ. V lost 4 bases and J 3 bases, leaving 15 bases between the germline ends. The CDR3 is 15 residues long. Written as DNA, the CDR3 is TGTGCCAGCAGCCCGACGTGGGGGAAGGACACTGAAGCTTTCTTT. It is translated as CASSPTWGKDTEAFF.